The entry below describes one T cell receptor (beta chain). The study drew participants aged about 18 to 89 years from some 24 US areas. Before being deemed recovered, Cohort 3 donors had two negative PCRs, clearance, or symptom resolution. This specimen comes from a study of blood T cell repertoires in COVID-19. For the study at large: Samples of COVID-19 (acute and convalescent) were obtained from the United States, Italy and Spain. T cells, B-cell-depleted T cells, or PBMCs provided the cDNA or gDNA that served as material.

Generated by immunoSEQ multiplex PCR, the TCRdb table keeps only in-frame clones and is missing some. The sample carries about 300,000 clones, about 89% recorded once. The TCR comes from a woman aged 40 to 50 who had recovered from COVID-19. Specimen: PBMCs or T cells enriched from blood (not recorded which).

CDR3 residues: CASSQDKRETQYF. DNA of the CDR3: TGTGCCAGCAGCCAAGATAAGAGGGAGACCCAGTACTTC. The chain has TRBV3-1 (or the pseudogene TRBV3-2) and TRBJ2-5; no definite D call. Germline loops: CDR1 LGHDT, CDR2 YNNKEL (reference sequence). V lost 0 bases and J lost 5, with 7 bases in between. The CDR3 length is 13 residues.